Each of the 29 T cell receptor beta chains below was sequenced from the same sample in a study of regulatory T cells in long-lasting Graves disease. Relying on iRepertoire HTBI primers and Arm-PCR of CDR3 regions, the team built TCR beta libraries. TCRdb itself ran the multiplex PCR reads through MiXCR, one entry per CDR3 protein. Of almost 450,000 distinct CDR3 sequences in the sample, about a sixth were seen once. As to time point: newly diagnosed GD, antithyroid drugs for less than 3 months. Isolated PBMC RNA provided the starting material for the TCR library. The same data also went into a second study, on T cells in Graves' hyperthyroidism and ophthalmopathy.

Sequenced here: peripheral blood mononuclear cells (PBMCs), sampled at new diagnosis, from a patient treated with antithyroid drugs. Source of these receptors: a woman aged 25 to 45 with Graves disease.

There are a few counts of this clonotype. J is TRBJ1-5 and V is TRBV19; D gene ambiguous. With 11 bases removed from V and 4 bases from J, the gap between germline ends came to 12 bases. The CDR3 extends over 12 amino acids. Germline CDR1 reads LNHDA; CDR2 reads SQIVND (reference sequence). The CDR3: CASRIGNQPQHF. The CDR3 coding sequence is TGTGCCTCCCGAATTGGAAATCAGCCCCAGCATTTT.

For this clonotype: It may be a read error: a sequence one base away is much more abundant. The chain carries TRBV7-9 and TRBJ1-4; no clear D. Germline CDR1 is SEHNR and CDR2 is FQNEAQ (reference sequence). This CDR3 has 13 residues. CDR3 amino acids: CASSLGLGETLFF. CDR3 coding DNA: TGTGCCAGCAGCCTCGGACTTGGAGAAACACTGTTTTTT.

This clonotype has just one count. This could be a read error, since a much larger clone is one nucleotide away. The CDR3 loop is CASRTGPAGDTQYF. Here the CDR3 DNA reads TGTGCCAGCAGAACGGGACCAGCGGGAGATACGCAGTATTTT. V gene TRBV6-2 or TRBV6-3 combines with J gene TRBJ2-3, with D possibly TRBD2 on 6 matching bases. The germline V gene encodes CDR1 MNHEY and CDR2 SVGEGT. The CDR3 totals 14 residues. V shed 6 bases and J shed 5 bases, with 15 bases lying between them.

The chain's CDR3 is CASSIHTGGQGNEQYF. The CDR3 DNA sequence: TGTGCCAGCAGCATTCACACTGGGGGACAGGGGAACGAGCAGTACTTC. The chain is built from TRBV7-9 and TRBJ2-7; 10 nucleotides line up with TRBD1. The CDR3 has 16 residues. Unmatched junction bases numbered 12, after V lost 5 bases and J lost 5 bases. Germline lookup yields CDR1 SEHNR and CDR2 FQNEAQ (reference sequence).

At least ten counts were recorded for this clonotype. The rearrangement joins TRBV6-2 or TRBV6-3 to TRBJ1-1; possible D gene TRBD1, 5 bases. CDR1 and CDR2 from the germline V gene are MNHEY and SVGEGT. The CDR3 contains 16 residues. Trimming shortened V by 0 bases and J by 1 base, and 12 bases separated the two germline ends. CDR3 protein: CASSYSPREGNTEAFF. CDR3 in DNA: TGTGCCAGCAGTTACTCGCCCAGGGAGGGGAACACTGAAGCTTTCTTT.

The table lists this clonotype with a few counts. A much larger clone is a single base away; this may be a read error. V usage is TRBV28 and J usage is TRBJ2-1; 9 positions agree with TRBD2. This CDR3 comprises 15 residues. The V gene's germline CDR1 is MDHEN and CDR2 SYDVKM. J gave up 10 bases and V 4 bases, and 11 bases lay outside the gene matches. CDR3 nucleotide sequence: TGTGCCAGCAGTTCCAAGCGGGAGGACTCCTACGAGCAGTTCTTC. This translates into CASSSKREDSYEQFF.

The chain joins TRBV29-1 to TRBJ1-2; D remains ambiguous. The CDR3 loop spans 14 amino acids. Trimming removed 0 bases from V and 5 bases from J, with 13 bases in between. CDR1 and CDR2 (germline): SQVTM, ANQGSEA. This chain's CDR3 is CSVEDPARRYGYTF. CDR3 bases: TGCAGCGTTGAAGATCCAGCTCGCCGGTATGGCTACACCTTC.

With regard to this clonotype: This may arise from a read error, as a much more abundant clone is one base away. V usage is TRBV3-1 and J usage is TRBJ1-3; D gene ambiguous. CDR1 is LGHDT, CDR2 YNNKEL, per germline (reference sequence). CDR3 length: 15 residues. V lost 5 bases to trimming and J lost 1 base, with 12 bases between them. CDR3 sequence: CASSGVVRSGNTIYF. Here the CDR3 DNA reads TGTGCCAGCAGCGGGGTGGTCAGATCTGGAAACACCATATATTTT.

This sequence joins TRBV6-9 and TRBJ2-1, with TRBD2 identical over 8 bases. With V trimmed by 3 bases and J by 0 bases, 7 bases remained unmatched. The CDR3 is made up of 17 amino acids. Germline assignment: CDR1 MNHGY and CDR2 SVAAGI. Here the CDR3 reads CASSYSFSGTSYNEQFF. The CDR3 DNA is TGTGCCAGCAGTTACAGTTTTAGCGGGACCTCCTACAATGAGCAGTTCTTC.

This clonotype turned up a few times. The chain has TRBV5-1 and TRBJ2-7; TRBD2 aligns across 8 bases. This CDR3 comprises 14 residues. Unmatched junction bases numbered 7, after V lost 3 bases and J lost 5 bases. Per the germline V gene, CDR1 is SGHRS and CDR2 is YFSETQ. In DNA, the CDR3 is TGCGCCAGCAGCTGGGCGGGGGGCGGTAACGAGCAGTACTTC. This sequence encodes CASSWAGGGNEQYF.

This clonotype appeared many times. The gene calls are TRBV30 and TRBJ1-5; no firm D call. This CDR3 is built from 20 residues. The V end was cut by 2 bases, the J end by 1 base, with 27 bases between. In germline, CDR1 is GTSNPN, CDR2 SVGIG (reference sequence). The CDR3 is CAWSRPPVIIDDRSNQPQHF. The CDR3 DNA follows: TGTGCCTGGAGTAGGCCCCCCGTTATAATCGACGACCGGAGCAATCAGCCCCAGCATTTT.

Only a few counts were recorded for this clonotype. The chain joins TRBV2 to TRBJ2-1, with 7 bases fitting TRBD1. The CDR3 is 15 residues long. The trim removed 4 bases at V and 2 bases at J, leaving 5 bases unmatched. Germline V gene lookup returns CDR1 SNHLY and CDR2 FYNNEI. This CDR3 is CASSADRATYNEQFF. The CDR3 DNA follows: TGTGCCAGCAGTGCAGACAGGGCTACCTACAATGAGCAGTTCTTC.

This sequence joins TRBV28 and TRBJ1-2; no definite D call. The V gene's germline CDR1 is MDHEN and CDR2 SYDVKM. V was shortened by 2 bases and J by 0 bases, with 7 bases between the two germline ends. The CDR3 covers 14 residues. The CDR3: CASSLEATNYGYTF. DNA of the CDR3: TGTGCCAGCAGTTTAGAAGCGACTAACTATGGCTACACCTTC.

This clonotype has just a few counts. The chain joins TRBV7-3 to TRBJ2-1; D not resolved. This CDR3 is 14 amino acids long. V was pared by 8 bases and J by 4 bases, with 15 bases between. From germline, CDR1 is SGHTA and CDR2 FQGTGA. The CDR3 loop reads CASPPAGLYNEQFF. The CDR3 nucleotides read TGTGCCAGCCCCCCGGCTGGGCTTTACAATGAGCAGTTCTTC.

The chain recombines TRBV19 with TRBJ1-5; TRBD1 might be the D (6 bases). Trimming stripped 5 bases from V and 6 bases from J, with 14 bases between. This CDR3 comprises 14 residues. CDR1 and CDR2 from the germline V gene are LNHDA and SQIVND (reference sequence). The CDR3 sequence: CASSPLGGAQPQHF. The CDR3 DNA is TGTGCCAGTAGTCCCCTCGGGGGGGCTCAGCCCCAGCATTTT.

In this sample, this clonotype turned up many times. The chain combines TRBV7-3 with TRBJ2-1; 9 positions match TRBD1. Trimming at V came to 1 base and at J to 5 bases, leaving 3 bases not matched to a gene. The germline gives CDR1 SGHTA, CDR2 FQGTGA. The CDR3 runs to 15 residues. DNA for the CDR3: TGTGCCAGCAGCTTAAAGGGACAGGGTGACAATGAGCAGTTCTTC. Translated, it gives CASSLKGQGDNEQFF.

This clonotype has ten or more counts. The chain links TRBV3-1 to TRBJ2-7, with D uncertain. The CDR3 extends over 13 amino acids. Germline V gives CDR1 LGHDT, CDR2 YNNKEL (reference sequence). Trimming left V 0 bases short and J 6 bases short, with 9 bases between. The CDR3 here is CASSQERVGEQYF. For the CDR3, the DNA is TGTGCCAGCAGCCAAGAGAGAGTCGGCGAGCAGTACTTC.

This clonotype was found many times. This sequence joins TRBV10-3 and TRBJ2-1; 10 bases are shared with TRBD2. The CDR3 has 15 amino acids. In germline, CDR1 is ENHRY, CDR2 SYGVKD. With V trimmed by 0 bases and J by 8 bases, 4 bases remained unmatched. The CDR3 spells CAISESSGRAYEQFF. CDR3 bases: TGTGCCATCAGTGAGTCGAGCGGGAGGGCCTATGAGCAGTTCTTC.

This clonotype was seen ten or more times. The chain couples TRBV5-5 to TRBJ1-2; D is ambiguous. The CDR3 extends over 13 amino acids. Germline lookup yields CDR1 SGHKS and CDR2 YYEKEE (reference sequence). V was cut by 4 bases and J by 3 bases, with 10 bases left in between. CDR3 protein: CASSPGADYGYTF. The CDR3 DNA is TGTGCCAGCAGCCCCGGCGCCGACTATGGCTACACCTTC.

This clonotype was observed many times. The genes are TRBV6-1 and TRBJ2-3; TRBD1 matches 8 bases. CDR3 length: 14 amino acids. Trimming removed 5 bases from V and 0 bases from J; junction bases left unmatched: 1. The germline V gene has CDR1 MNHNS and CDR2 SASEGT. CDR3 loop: CASSRTGSTDTQYF. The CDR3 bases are TGTGCCAGCAGTAGGACAGGGAGCACAGATACGCAGTATTTT.

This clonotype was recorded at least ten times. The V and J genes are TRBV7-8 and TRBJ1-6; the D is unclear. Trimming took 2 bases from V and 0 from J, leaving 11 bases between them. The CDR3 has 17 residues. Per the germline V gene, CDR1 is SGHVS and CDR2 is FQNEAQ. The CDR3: CASSLNFPFSYNSPLHF. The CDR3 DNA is TGTGCCAGCAGCTTAAACTTCCCTTTCTCCTATAATTCACCCCTCCACTTT.

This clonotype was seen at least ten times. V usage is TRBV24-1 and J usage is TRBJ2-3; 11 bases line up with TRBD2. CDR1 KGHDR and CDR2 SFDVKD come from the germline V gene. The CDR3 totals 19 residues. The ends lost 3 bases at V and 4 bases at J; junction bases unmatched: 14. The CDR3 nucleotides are TGTGCCACCAGTGATCCTTACGGGACTAGCGGCGTTCGCGCAGATACGCAGTATTTT. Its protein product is CATSDPYGTSGVRADTQYF.

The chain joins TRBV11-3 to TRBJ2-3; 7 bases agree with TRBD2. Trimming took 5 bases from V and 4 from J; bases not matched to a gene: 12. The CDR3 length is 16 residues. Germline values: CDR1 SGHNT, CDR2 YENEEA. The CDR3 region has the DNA TGTGCCAGCAGCCTTTCCCGGGCGGGAGTTCCAGATACGCAGTATTTT. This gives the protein CASSLSRAGVPDTQYF. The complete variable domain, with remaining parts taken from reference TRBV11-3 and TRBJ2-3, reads EAGVVQSPRYKIIEKKQPVAFWCNPISGHNTLYWYLQNLGQGPELLIRYENEEAVDDSQLPKDRFSAERLKGVDSTLKIQPAELGDSAVYLCASSLSRAGVPDTQYFGPGTRLTVL.

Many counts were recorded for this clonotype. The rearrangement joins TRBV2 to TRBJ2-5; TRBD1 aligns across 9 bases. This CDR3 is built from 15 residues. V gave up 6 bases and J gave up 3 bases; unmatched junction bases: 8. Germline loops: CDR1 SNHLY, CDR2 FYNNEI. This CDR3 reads CASRRIRQGEETQYF. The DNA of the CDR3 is TGTGCCAGCAGACGCATTCGACAGGGGGAAGAGACCCAGTACTTC.

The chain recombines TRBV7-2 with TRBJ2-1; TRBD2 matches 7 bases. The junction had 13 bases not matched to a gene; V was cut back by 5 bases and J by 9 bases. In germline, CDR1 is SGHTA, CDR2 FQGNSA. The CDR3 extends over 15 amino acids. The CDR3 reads CASSHGRLPSGEQFF. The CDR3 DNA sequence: TGTGCCAGCAGCCACGGGAGGTTGCCATCAGGTGAGCAGTTCTTC.

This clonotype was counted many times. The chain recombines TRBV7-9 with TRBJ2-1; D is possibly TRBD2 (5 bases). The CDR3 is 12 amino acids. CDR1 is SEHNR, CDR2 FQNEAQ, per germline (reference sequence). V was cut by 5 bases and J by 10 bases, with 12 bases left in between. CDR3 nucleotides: TGTGCCAGCAGCCGCCTCGACTACGAGCAGTTCTTC. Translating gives CASSRLDYEQFF.

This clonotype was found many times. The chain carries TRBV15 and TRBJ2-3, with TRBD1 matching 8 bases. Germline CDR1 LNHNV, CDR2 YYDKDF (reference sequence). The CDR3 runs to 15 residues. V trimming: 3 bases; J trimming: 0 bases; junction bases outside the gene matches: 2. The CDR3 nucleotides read TGTGCCACCAGCAGGGACAGGGCTAGCACAGATACGCAGTATTTT. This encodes CATSRDRASTDTQYF. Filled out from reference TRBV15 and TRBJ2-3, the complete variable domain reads DAMVIQNPRYQVTQFGKPVTLSCSQTLNHNVMYWYQQKSSQAPKLLFHYYDKDFNNEADTPDNFQSRRPNTSFCFLDIRSPGLGDTAMYLCATSRDRASTDTQYFGPGTRLTVL.

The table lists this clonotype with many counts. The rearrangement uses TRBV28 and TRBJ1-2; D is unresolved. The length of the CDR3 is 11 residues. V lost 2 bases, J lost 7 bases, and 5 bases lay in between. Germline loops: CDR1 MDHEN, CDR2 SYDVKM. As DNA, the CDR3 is TGTGCCAGCAGTTTACTGAGTGGCTACACCTTC. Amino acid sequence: CASSLLSGYTF.

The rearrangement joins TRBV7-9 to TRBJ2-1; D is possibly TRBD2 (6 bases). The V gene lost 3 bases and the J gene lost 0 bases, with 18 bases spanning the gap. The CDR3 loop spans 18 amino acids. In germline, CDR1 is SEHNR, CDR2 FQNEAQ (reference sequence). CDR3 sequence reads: CASSFLWGEFGSYNEQFF. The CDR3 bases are TGTGCCAGCAGCTTCTTATGGGGGGAGTTCGGCTCCTACAATGAGCAGTTCTTC.